The text below deals with one T cell receptor (beta chain). Its target is unknown. Profiling of TCR beta VDJ combinations and CDR3 sequences used genomic DNA as template. TCRdb analysed the reads with MiXCR anew, one entry per CDR3 protein. The sample holds 200,000 to 250,000 distinct CDR3 sequences; 47% are singletons and the top ten take 6.5% to 8%. The sample is drawn from a study of CD8+CD57+ T cells in acquired aplastic anemia. Overall study: Isolated CD4+ and CD8+ cells, once sorted, yielded DNA averaging about 3.2 ug.

Patients sequenced had flow cytometry evidence of CD8+CD57+ cell expansion. Untreated patients provided the blood samples, with no therapy given before sampling. This CDR3 is built from 14 residues. Germline assignment: CDR1 MDHEN and CDR2 SYDVKM. V lost 5 bases, J lost 9 bases, and 9 bases stayed unmatched. The study, taken as a whole, reports: Patients and controls turned out to have roughly 29 CD8+ CDR3 sequences in common. The study found no significant CD8+ Simpson's diversity difference between patients and controls.

The V call is TRBV28, the J call TRBJ2-1; 8 nucleotides line up with TRBD2. Specimen: sorted CD4+, CD8+, or CD8+CD57+ T cells (not recorded which) from PBMCs. The sequence derives from a human donor with aplastic anemia. In DNA, the CDR3 is TGTGCCAGCAGTGAACTAACTAGCGGCGCTGAGCAGTTCTTC. As protein: CASSELTSGAEQFF.